The T cell receptor beta chain described here comes from a study of shared clonotypes between healthy human individuals. A CD45RA-negative memory subset and a CD45RA+ naive subset were separated from the CD4+ cells. Produced via immunoSEQ multiplex PCR; TCRdb's table is partial and in-frame only. The repertoire includes roughly 2.5 million clones, roughly nine tenths of them detected once, and roughly 0.14% sits in the top ten. This CDR3 is 15 amino acids long. The V gene's germline CDR1 is SGHRS and CDR2 YFSETQ. V shed 5 bases, J shed 6 bases, and the junction held 9 bases outside the gene matches. The sequencing input was naive CD4+ T cells sorted from blood. Documented subset: CD45RA+ positively selected. The chain combines TRBV5-1 with TRBJ2-2; 8 nucleotides line up with TRBD2. This clonotype was sampled from a man between 18 and 35 years old in good health. The CDR3 coding sequence is TGCGCCAGCAGTCCCGGACTAGCAAAGGCCGGGGAGCTGTTTTTT. Its translation: CASSPGLAKAGELFF.